This passage covers 12 T cell receptor beta chains from one sample sequenced in a study of blood T cell repertoires in COVID-19. The protocol was immunoSEQ multiplex PCR, while the TCRdb copy is restricted to in-frame clones and leaves out a portion. The table lists approximately 150,000 clones, approximately 84% of them singletons, with 1% to 1.5% in the top ten. The sequencing sample was made of PBMCs or T cells enriched from blood (not recorded which). The receptors were sampled from a human donor with acute COVID-19. The donor label of this sample is uncertain.

The V call is TRBV30, the J call TRBJ1-6; D gene unclear. V was clipped by 3 bases and J by 0 bases, with 9 bases between them. The CDR3 has 15 residues. Per the germline V gene, CDR1 is GTSNPN and CDR2 is SVGIG (reference sequence). CDR3 sequence reads: CAWSTTSSYNSPLHF. Here the CDR3 DNA reads TGTGCCTGGAGCACAACAAGCTCCTATAATTCACCCCTCCACTTT.

The CDR3 loop is CATSDLGGPNYNEQFF. For the CDR3, the DNA is TGTGCCACCAGTGATTTAGGAGGACCTAATTACAATGAGCAGTTCTTC. The genes are TRBV24-1 and TRBJ2-1; D possibly corresponds to TRBD2 (5 bases). The V gene lost 1 base and the J gene lost 4 bases, with 13 bases spanning the gap. CDR1 is KGHDR and CDR2 is SFDVKD in the germline V gene. The CDR3 is 16 residues long.

The chain carries TRBV7-2 and TRBJ1-2; D call uncertain. The V end was cut by 1 base, the J end by 0 bases, with 12 bases between. Germline V CDR1 and CDR2: SGHTA, FQGNSA. The CDR3 is 16 amino acids. CDR3 sequence reads: CASSLVLSVTNYGYTF. CDR3 coding DNA: TGTGCCAGCAGCTTAGTTTTGTCAGTCACTAACTATGGCTACACCTTC.

This sequence joins TRBV6-2 or TRBV6-3 and TRBJ2-1, with 12 nucleotides matching TRBD2. The CDR3 spans 17 residues. The V gene end was trimmed by 0 bases and the J gene end by 10 bases; junction bases not matched to a gene: 10. The V gene's germline CDR1 is MNHEY and CDR2 SVGEGT. CDR3 region: CASSYSPGLAGQGEQFF. CDR3 bases: TGTGCCAGCAGTTACTCCCCTGGACTAGCGGGGCAAGGGGAGCAGTTCTTC.

This CDR3 reads CASSLVLGAGGANVLTF. The CDR3 region has the DNA TGCGCCAGCAGCTTGGTGCTGGGGGCGGGTGGGGCCAACGTCCTGACTTTC. This chain connects TRBV5-1 to TRBJ2-6, with D possibly TRBD1 on 6 matching bases. V gave up 0 bases and J gave up 3 bases, with 13 bases separating them. Germline CDR1 is SGHRS and CDR2 is YFSETQ. The CDR3 sequence is 17 residues long.

The CDR3 sequence: CASSLGLHQGSEQYF. CDR3 nucleotide sequence: TGCGCCAGCAGCTTGGGGTTACACCAGGGGAGCGAGCAGTACTTC. The chain links TRBV5-1 to TRBJ2-7, with D perhaps TRBD1 (6 bases). V was trimmed by 0 bases and J by 6 bases, leaving 16 bases between them. The CDR3 totals 15 residues. CDR1 and CDR2 (germline): SGHRS, YFSETQ.

This sequence joins TRBV19 and TRBJ2-2, with 12 positions matching TRBD2. The germline gives CDR1 LNHDA, CDR2 SQIVND (reference sequence). This CDR3 comprises 16 residues. After removal of 3 bases from V and 4 bases from J, the junction contained 3 bases not matched to a gene. The CDR3 sequence: CASSITSGGTTGELFF. The CDR3 bases are TGTGCCAGTAGTATTACTAGCGGGGGGACCACCGGGGAGCTGTTTTTT.

The chain is built from TRBV2 and TRBJ1-2, with D maybe TRBD1 (6 bases). This CDR3 is built from 13 residues. The V gene's germline CDR1 is SNHLY and CDR2 FYNNEI. Trimming left V 7 bases short and J 12 bases short, with 21 bases between. CDR3 in amino acids: CASIKNSGGYHTF. The CDR3 nucleotides read TGTGCCAGCATTAAGAATTCGGGGGGCTATCACACCTTC.

The chain is built from TRBV7-8 and TRBJ1-2; D is possibly TRBD1 (6 bases). The CDR3 contains 12 residues. The germline CDR1 and CDR2 sequences are SGHVS and FQNEAQ. Trimming removed 5 bases from V and 8 bases from J, with 12 bases in between. The CDR3 bases are TGTGCCAGCAGCGTTAACAGGGCCGGCTACACCTTC. It encodes CASSVNRAGYTF.

The chain joins TRBV15 to TRBJ2-3; a weak D match, TRBD1 (7 bases). Germline V gives CDR1 LNHNV, CDR2 YYDKDF (reference sequence). The V and J ends lost 0 bases and 2 bases respectively, with 12 bases between them. The CDR3 length is 16 residues. DNA for the CDR3: TGTGCCACCAGCAGAGACCAGGGGGGCCTCACAGATACGCAGTATTTT. Protein: CATSRDQGGLTDTQYF.

V usage is TRBV6-5 and J usage is TRBJ1-3; D remains ambiguous. V gave up 3 bases and J gave up 3 bases, with 15 bases separating them. Germline V lookup: CDR1 MNHEY, CDR2 SVGAGI. The CDR3 sequence is 16 residues long. The CDR3 DNA reads TGTGCCAGCAGTTATGGTGTACGGGGTGGTGGAAACACCATATATTTT. Encoded protein: CASSYGVRGGGNTIYF.

J is TRBJ2-1 and V is TRBV7-8, with 14 positions matching TRBD2. CDR1 and CDR2 from the germline V gene are SGHVS and FQNEAQ. This CDR3 is built from 17 residues. V trimming: 4 bases; J trimming: 9 bases; junction bases outside the gene matches: 11. DNA for the CDR3: TGTGCCAGCAGCTATGGGACTAGCGGGGGTCCTATTGGTGAGCAGTTCTTC. Translated, it gives CASSYGTSGGPIGEQFF.